This T cell receptor (beta chain) emerged from a study of cytomegalovirus exposure and HLA in healthy donors. Study results and limitations: Versus the roughly 640-donor mean, an Asian-associated ancestry cluster reportedly showed fewer N-insertions in a later analysis. Later on, an analysis tied some 17,000 TCR beta sequences to HLA alleles at 0.05 false discovery rate.

Trimming pared 0 bases from V and 1 base from J, leaving 11 bases between. This CDR3 is built from 16 residues. Per germline, CDR1 SGHTA and CDR2 FQGTGA. For this clone: Its antigen remains unknown.

The PCR used 60 Vbeta and 13 Jbeta primers. Assay used: immunoSEQ multiplex PCR; TCRdb lists only in-frame clones, some missing. Here the sample spans under 200,000 clones, 80% to 90% being singletons. The chain employs TRBV7-3 and TRBJ2-3; D remains unclear. Material for sequencing was PBMCs. This sequence originates from a man aged 25 to 40 in good health and CMV-seropositive. The CDR3 loop is CASSLTFSAGTDTQYF. The CDR3 region has the DNA TGTGCCAGCAGCTTAACGTTTTCGGCGGGCACAGATACGCAGTATTTT.